This TCR beta chain was captured by sequencing in a study of T-cell memory formation after mild COVID-19. General study results and limits: Contracting CD4+ clones lay largely in CM and EM, with CD8+ ones residing in EMRA. From day 15 to 85, contracting clones were balanced between CD4 and CD8, whereas later expanders leaned toward CD4+.

Libraries for TCRalpha and TCRbeta carried sample barcodes and unique molecular identifiers via 5'RACE. A single record per CDR3 protein comes from TCRdb applying MiXCR to the 5' RACE reads. In the table there are tens of thousands of distinct CDR3 sequences, over 12% of which are singletons. Only a few counts were recorded for this clonotype. What it binds is not known. This clonotype was obtained from a man aged 18 to 29 who had mild COVID-19 (a few samples of this study predate the infection). Cell type and time point are not known. The sequenced sample was PBMCs or a T cell subset sorted from them (not recorded which).

This chain's CDR3 is CASSLSPGTGNNEQFF. CDR3 in DNA: TGTGCCAGCAGCTTGTCTCCCGGGACAGGAAACAATGAGCAGTTCTTC. This sequence joins TRBV7-2 and TRBJ2-1; 8 positions agree with TRBD1. The germline V gene has CDR1 SGHTA and CDR2 FQGNSA. This CDR3 spans 16 amino acids. V dropped 3 bases and J dropped 5; count of bases not matched to a gene: 9.